The 10 T cell receptor beta chains presented below share a single source sample, sequenced in a study of siplizumab effects on memory and regulatory T cells (dated by TCRdb to about 2019). Libraries were prepared through the immunoSEQ multiplex PCR assay. TCRdb obtained this table from immuneACCESS and retained in-frame rearrangements with V and J assigned. These tables miss some clones; where compared with another copy, unresolved V genes account for less than half of the shortfall, and the remainder is unexplained. In this sample the table shows around 100,000 clones, about 95% of which occur a single time. The top ten clonotypes cover 1% to 1.5% of the sample. The specimen sequenced was non-Treg CD4+ T cells sorted from blood. Read against the paper, the sample's cell subset or site label means: FACS-sorted unstimulated CD4+ non-regulatory T cells. The receptors originated from a human donor in good health.

The chain links TRBV28 to TRBJ2-5, with 8 bases fitting TRBD1. CDR3 length equals 12 residues. Germline values: CDR1 MDHEN, CDR2 SYDVKM. The V segment lost 7 bases and the J segment 5 bases; nucleotides outside the gene matches: 3. CDR3: CASTYRGETQYF. As DNA, the CDR3 is TGTGCCAGCACCTACAGGGGGGAGACCCAGTACTTC.

The rearrangement links TRBV5-1 to TRBJ2-3, with a weak D call TRBD1 (6 bases). This CDR3 is built from 14 residues. The ends were cut back, 9 bases at V and 0 bases at J, with 14 bases in the middle. Germline CDR1 and CDR2: SGHRS and YFSETQ. CDR3 sequence reads: CATRTVASTDTQYF. In DNA form, the CDR3 reads TGCGCCACCAGGACAGTAGCTAGCACAGATACGCAGTATTTT.

This chain links TRBV21-1 with TRBJ2-4; the table calls TRBD2, which could not be checked here. TRBV21-1 is a pseudogene locus. The CDR3 has 14 amino acids. The CDR3 loop is CASSKFTGLYIQYF. DNA for the CDR3: TGTGCCAGCAGCAAATTTACCGGACTCTACATTCAGTACTTC.

This clone was found once. The chain links TRBV7-9 to TRBJ2-3, with D hard to call. CDR1 is SEHNR and CDR2 is FQNEAQ in the germline V gene (reference sequence). This CDR3 contains 13 residues. V was clipped by 1 base and J by 2 bases, with 4 bases between them. CDR3 region: CASSLEVTDTQYF. Here the CDR3 DNA reads TGTGCCAGCAGCTTAGAAGTCACAGATACGCAGTATTTT.

The V and J genes are TRBV7-8 and TRBJ2-7; no clear D gene. Trimming shortened V by 5 bases and J by 2 bases, and 16 bases separated the two germline ends. The CDR3 runs 15 residues. Germline CDR1 reads SGHVS; CDR2 reads FQNEAQ. CDR3 sequence: CASSANNGLTYEQYF. In DNA form, the CDR3 reads TGTGCCAGCAGCGCGAACAACGGGCTAACCTACGAGCAGTACTTC.

This chain connects TRBV9 to TRBJ2-1; the D is unclear. The CDR3 runs 13 residues. Looked up from germline, CDR1 is SGDLS and CDR2 is YYNGEE. Trimming stripped 7 bases from V and 4 bases from J, with 12 bases between. The CDR3 region has the DNA TGTGCCAGCGGTGGCAGCAGTTACAATGAGCAGTTCTTC. It encodes CASGGSSYNEQFF.

The chain joins TRBV5-1 to TRBJ1-2; D possibly corresponds to TRBD1 (6 bases). The CDR3 length is 13 residues. Germline CDR1 and CDR2: SGHRS and YFSETQ. The ends were cut back, 2 bases at V and 6 bases at J, with 11 bases in the middle. The CDR3 nucleotides read TGCGCCAGCAGCTTTGACAGGCGGAATGGCTACACCTTC. This encodes CASSFDRRNGYTF.

This sequence joins TRBV11-2 and TRBJ2-5; D remains ambiguous. V was clipped by 1 base and J by 4 bases, with 1 base between them. This CDR3 spans 11 amino acids. In germline, CDR1 is SGHAT, CDR2 FQNNGV. Here the CDR3 DNA reads TGTGCCAGCAGCTTAGGAGAGACCCAGTACTTC. It yields the protein CASSLGETQYF.

The V call is TRBV27, the J call TRBJ1-5; the D is unclear. Germline lookup yields CDR1 MNHEY and CDR2 SMNVEV (reference sequence). V was trimmed by 5 bases and J by 2 bases, leaving 16 bases between them. The CDR3 length is 16 residues. CDR3 region: CASSPGGNVGNQPQHF. The CDR3 nucleotides are TGTGCCAGCAGTCCCGGTGGAAACGTTGGCAATCAGCCCCAGCATTTT.

J is TRBJ1-2 and V is TRBV19; 7 bases are shared with TRBD1. This CDR3 spans 13 amino acids. V lost 4 bases and J lost 9; bases outside the gene matches: 8. The V gene's germline CDR1 is LNHDA and CDR2 SQIVND (reference sequence). This chain's CDR3 is CASSRDSLPSYTF. For the CDR3, the DNA is TGTGCCAGTAGTAGGGACAGCCTACCGAGCTACACCTTC.